This T cell receptor (beta chain) came from a study of T-cell memory formation after mild COVID-19. Employing constant-segment primers, 5'RACE generated TCR alpha and TCR beta cDNA libraries bearing sample barcodes and UMIs. TCRdb re-called the 5' RACE reads through MiXCR, storing one row per CDR3 protein. The sample comprises 250,000 to 350,000 distinct CDR3 sequences, 15% to 20% of which are singletons, and about 23% rests with the top ten. CDR3 length equals 18 residues. The V gene end was trimmed by 0 bases and the J gene end by 4 bases; junction bases not matched to a gene: 9. Germline V gene lookup returns CDR1 SGHTA and CDR2 FQGNSA.

This chain links TRBV7-2 with TRBJ1-1, with TRBD1 identical over 12 bases. The sequencing sample was made of PBMCs or a T cell subset sorted from them (not recorded which). The TCR originated in a man younger than 35 who had mild COVID-19 (a few samples of this study predate the infection). Cell type and time point are not known. CDR3 sequence (DNA): TGTGCCAGCAGCTTAGCGCCGGGACAGGGGGCCATGGGCACTGAAGCTTTCTTT. Translating it yields CASSLAPGQGAMGTEAFF.